This TCR beta chain originates from a study of CD8+CD57+ T cells in acquired aplastic anemia. All sequencing subjects had displayed CD8+CD57+ cell expansion on flow cytometry. Every one of the patients had aplastic anemia (severe, acquired). Genomic DNA, the template, was used for profiling of the TCR beta VDJ and CDR3. MiXCR, run by TCRdb on the reads, gives a single entry per CDR3 protein. The sample lists fewer than 80,000 distinct CDR3 sequences; around 70% were seen once. Trimming left V 4 bases short and J 3 bases short, with 9 bases between. The germline CDR1 and CDR2 sequences are LNHDA and SQIVND (reference sequence). This CDR3 has 13 residues.

The rearrangement links TRBV19 to TRBJ1-2; no clear D gene. The receptor was isolated from a human donor with aplastic anemia. Material for sequencing was sorted CD4+, CD8+, or CD8+CD57+ T cells (not recorded which) from PBMCs. This CDR3 reads CASSRASDYGYTF. The CDR3, as DNA: TGTGCCAGTAGTAGGGCCAGCGACTATGGCTACACCTTC.